The entry below gives a single T cell receptor (beta chain) sequence along with its context. What it recognizes is unknown. Patients were ineligible given autoimmune disease history or systemic immunosuppression. The record originates from a study of OX40 agonist ivuxolimab in advanced cancers. Study-level points and caveats: Expanded clones tended on average to be more numerous among CD8+ T cells than CD4+.

Libraries were prepared by immunoSEQ multiplex PCR; TCRdb keeps only in-frame clonotypes and omits some of them. Of about 37,000 clones in the sample, 87% were seen once. Germline CDR1 and CDR2: MDHEN and SYDVKM. There are 15 residues in the CDR3. V lost 2 bases and J 5 bases, leaving 15 bases between the germline ends. Sequences were derived from CD4+ or CD8+ T cells sorted from blood, sampled in a trial of the OX40 agonist ivuxolimab. The TCR was taken from an adult with an advanced solid tumor such as melanoma, head and neck, liver or kidney cancer. The chain carries TRBV28 and TRBJ2-5, with D perhaps matching TRBD1 (7 bases). CDR3 DNA sequence: TGTGCCAGCAGTTTACGCCAGGGGGGTCGCGAGACCCAGTACTTC. It encodes CASSLRQGGRETQYF. Variable domain in full (rest from reference TRBV28 and TRBJ2-5): DVKVTQSSRYLVKRTGEKVFLECVQDMDHENMFWYRQDPGLGLRLIYFSYDVKMKEKGDIPEGYSVSREKKERFSLILESASTNQTSMYLCASSLRQGGRETQYFGPGTRLLVL.